The clone carrying this TCR beta chain was seen a single time. Original methodology: Counts of nucleated cells, estimated from reference gene primer amplification, were obtained. Only in-frame clones appear in the TCRdb table, and some are missing; sequencing was by immunoSEQ multiplex PCR. That table is the source of V, J and clone size, and D and trimming were worked out from the DNA. This table holds more than 75,000 clones, about 88% found once. The CDR3 contains 18 residues. V lost 5 bases, J lost 5 bases, and 25 bases lay in between. Per the germline V gene, CDR1 is LNHDA and CDR2 is SQIVND (reference sequence). This record belongs to a study of blood T cell repertoires in COVID-19. For the study at large: Acute and convalescent COVID-19 samples came from the United States, Italy and Spain. PBMCs, B-cell-depleted T cells, or T cells provided the cDNA or gDNA that made up the material.

The source material was peripheral blood. The source is an elderly man with active or convalescent COVID-19. The chain has TRBV19 and TRBJ1-5, with D perhaps TRBD1 (6 bases). CDR3 DNA sequence: TGTGCCAGTAGTTCCACTGGGACACCTAGAGATTCACATCAGCCCCAGCATTTT. It codes for CASSSTGTPRDSHQPQHF.